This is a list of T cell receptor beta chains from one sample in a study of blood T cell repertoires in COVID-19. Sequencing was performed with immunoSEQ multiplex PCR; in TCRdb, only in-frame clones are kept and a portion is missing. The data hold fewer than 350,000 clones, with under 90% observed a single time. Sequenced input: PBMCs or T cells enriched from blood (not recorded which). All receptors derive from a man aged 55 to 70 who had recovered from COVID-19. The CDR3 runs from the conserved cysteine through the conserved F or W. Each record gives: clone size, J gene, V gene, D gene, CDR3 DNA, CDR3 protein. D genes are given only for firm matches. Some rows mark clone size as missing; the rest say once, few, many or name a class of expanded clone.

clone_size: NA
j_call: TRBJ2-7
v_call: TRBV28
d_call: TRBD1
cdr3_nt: TGTGCCAGCAGTTCCCCGACAGGGACCTACGAGCAGTACTTC
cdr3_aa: CASSSPTGTYEQYF

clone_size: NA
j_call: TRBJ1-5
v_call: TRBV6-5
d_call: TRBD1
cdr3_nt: TGTGCCAGCAGGGGGAACCGGGACAGAGATCAGCCCCAGCATTTT
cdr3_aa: CASRGNRDRDQPQHF

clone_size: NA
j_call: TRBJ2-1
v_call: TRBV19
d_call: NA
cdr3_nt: TGTGCCAGTAGTCCCAGACTATACTCCTACAATGAGCAGTTCTTC
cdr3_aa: CASSPRLYSYNEQFF

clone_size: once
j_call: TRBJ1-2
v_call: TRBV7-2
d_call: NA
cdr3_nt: TGTGCCAGCAGCTCTGACAAGGACTATGGCTACACCTTC
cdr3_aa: CASSSDKDYGYTF

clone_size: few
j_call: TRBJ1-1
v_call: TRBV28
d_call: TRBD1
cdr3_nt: TGTGCCAGCAGTGGACAGGGAAACACTGAAGCTTTCTTT
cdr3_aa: CASSGQGNTEAFF

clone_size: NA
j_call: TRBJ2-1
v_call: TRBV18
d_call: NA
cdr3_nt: TGTGCCAGCTCACCAATAGTAGGGGGCAATGAGCAGTTCTTC
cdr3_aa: CASSPIVGGNEQFF

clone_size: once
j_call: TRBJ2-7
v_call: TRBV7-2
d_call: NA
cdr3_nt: TGTGCCAGCAGCTTAGGACGGGGTTACTCCTACGAGCAGTACTTC
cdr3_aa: CASSLGRGYSYEQYF

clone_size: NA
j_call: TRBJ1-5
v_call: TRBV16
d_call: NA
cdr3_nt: TGTGCCAGCAGCCCCGCCGGGGGGAATCAGCCCCAGCATTTT
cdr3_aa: CASSPAGGNQPQHF

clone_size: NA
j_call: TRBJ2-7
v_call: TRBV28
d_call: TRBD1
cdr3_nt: TGTGCCAGCAGCGATCCGGGACAGGGGACCTACGAGCAGTACTTC
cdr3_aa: CASSDPGQGTYEQYF

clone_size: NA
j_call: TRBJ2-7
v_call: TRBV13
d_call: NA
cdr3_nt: TGTGCCAGCAGCTTGCGCGAGACCTACGAGCAGTACTTC
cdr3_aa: CASSLRETYEQYF

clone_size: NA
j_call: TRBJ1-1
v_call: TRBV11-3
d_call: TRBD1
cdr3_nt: TGTGCCAGCAGCATGGGACAGGGGAACACTGAAGCTTTCTTT
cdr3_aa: CASSMGQGNTEAFF

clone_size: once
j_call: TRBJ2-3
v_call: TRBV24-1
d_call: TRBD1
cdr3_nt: TGTGCCACCAGTGGTTTCCGGGACAGGCCCACAGATACGCAGTATTTT
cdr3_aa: CATSGFRDRPTDTQYF

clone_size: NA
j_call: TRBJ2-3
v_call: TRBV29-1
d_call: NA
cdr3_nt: TGCAGCGTTTCAGGACTTAGCACAGATACGCAGTATTTT
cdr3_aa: CSVSGLSTDTQYF

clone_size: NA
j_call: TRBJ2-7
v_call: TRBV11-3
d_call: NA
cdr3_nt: TGTGCCAGCAGCTTATTCCACAACTACGAGCAGTACTTC
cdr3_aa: CASSLFHNYEQYF

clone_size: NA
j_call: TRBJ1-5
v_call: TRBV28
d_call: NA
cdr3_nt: TGTGCCAGCAGTTTTTCGGGGGAAGGCAATCAGCCCCAGCATTTT
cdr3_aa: CASSFSGEGNQPQHF

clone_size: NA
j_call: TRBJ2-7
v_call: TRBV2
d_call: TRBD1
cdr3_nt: TGTGCCAGCAAGAGGGGGCAGAATCTCTCCTACGAGCAGTACTTC
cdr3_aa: CASKRGQNLSYEQYF

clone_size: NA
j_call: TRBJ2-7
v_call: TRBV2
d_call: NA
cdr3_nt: TGTGCCAGCAGTGGCCAGGGCTTCGAGCAGTACTTC
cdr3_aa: CASSGQGFEQYF

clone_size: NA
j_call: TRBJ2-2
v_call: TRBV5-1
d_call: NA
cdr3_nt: TGCGCCAGCAGCTTGGCTGGGGGCAGGAACACCGGGGAGCTGTTTTTT
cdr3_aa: CASSLAGGRNTGELFF

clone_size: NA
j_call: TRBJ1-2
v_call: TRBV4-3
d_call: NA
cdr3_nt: TGCGCCAGCAGCCAAGATCACGGGGGAGGAAAGTATGGCTACACCTTC
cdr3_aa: CASSQDHGGGKYGYTF

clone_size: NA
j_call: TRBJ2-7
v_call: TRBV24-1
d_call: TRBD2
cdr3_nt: TGTGCCACTACAGACTCGACGGGAGGACAGTACTTC
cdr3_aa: CATTDSTGGQYF

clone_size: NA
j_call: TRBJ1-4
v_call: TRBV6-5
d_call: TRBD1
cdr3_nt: TGTGCCAGCTCGGTAGGGGGCGCTGGTGAAAAACTGTTTTTT
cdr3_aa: CASSVGGAGEKLFF

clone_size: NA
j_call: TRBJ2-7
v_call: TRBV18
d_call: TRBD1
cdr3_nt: TGTGCCAGCTCACCAGGGACAGGAAGCTACGAGCAGTACTTC
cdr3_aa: CASSPGTGSYEQYF

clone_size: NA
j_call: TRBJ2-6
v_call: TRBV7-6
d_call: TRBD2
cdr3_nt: TGTGCCAGCAGCTTAATGGGGGGGACCACTGGGGCCAACGTCCTGACTTTC
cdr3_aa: CASSLMGGTTGANVLTF